This T cell receptor beta chain was identified during a study of blood T cell repertoires in COVID-19. TCRdb's copy holds only in-frame clones and misses some; the assay was immunoSEQ multiplex PCR. The sample carries under 300,000 clones, approximately 82% recorded once. The receptor's source is a woman older than 75 with active or convalescent COVID-19. Sequencing was performed on peripheral blood.

CDR3 sequence (DNA): TGTGCCAGCAGCTACACAGGGGGAAGCGGCTACACCTTC. Translating gives CASSYTGGSGYTF. The chain has TRBV5-6 and TRBJ1-2, with 8 bases that match TRBD1. Germline CDR1 is SGHDT and CDR2 is YYEEEE. V was pared by 3 bases and J by 8 bases, with 6 bases of the junction left unmatched. The CDR3 runs 13 residues.